Listed below are T cell receptor beta chains from one sample, sequenced in a study of Graves' ophthalmopathy and Graves' hyperthyroidism. One entry per CDR3 protein results from TCRdb running MiXCR on the multiplex PCR reads. The sample carries 650,000 to 900,000 distinct CDR3 sequences, roughly two fifths recorded once. Sequenced material: peripheral blood. The origin of the receptors is an adult man with Graves' ophthalmopathy. CDR3s leave out the opening cysteine and the closing phenylalanine or tryptophan. Fields, in order: clone size, V gene, CDR3 protein. The size of a clone is reported for some rows only, either as once, few or many, or as a class for expanded clones.

abundance: .
v_gene: TRBV5-1
CDR3aa: ASSKGLAYEQY

abundance: few
v_gene: TRBV6-1
CDR3aa: ASNLKGRAEAF

abundance: .
v_gene: TRBV7-3
CDR3aa: ASIQPGTGLHEQY

abundance: .
v_gene: TRBV10-3
CDR3aa: ASCATGSGNTEAF

abundance: many
v_gene: TRBV24-1
CDR3aa: ATSDRTAGTGELF

abundance: .
v_gene: TRBV5-5
CDR3aa: ASSLPPLAGWETQY

abundance: few
v_gene: TRBV7-2
CDR3aa: ASSLSPPGLAGYEQY

abundance: .
v_gene: TRBV19
CDR3aa: ASSTADRVQPQH

abundance: .
v_gene: TRBV24-1
CDR3aa: ATSDPLTGGLQPQH

abundance: .
v_gene: TRBV14
CDR3aa: ASSQTGTANEKLF

abundance: many
v_gene: TRBV19
CDR3aa: ASSIYVNTEAF